The rows below give T cell receptor beta chains drawn from one sample of a study of blood T cell repertoires in COVID-19. Only in-frame clones appear in the TCRdb table, and some are missing; sequencing was by immunoSEQ multiplex PCR. The repertoire has around 300,000 clones, about 89% of them found once; the top ten carry under 3%. What was sequenced was PBMCs or T cells enriched from blood (not recorded which). These receptor sequences come from a woman aged 18-29 years who had recovered from COVID-19. Both conserved end residues are part of each CDR3. D genes are given only for firm matches. Expanded clones are given a class, and other clones once, few, many or no size at all.

CASSPWTGGTGELFF	TGTGCCAGCAGCCCCTGGACAGGGGGCACCGGGGAGCTGTTTTTT	TRBD1	NA	TRBV3-1/TRBV3-2	TRBJ2-2	15
CASSPIPTGGPLHF	TGTGCCAGCAGCCCCATCCCCACAGGGGGACCCCTCCACTTT	TRBD1	NA	TRBV7-2	TRBJ1-6	14
CASSSWSNYGYTF	TGTGCCAGCAGTTCTTGGAGTAACTATGGCTACACCTTC	NA	NA	TRBV12-3/TRBV12-4	TRBJ1-2	13
CASSPEGVNEQFF	TGTGCCAGCAGTCCCGAGGGAGTCAATGAGCAGTTCTTC	NA	NA	TRBV3-1/TRBV3-2	TRBJ2-1	13
CASSYSSGTGTYEQYF	TGTGCCAGCAGTTACTCGTCCGGGACAGGGACTTACGAGCAGTACTTC	TRBD1	NA	TRBV6-2/TRBV6-3	TRBJ2-7	16
CASSTGGGKNIQYF	TGTGCCAGTAGTACAGGGGGTGGCAAAAACATTCAGTACTTC	TRBD1	NA	TRBV19	TRBJ2-4	14
CATSALGRDWSYNEQFF	TGTGCCACCAGTGCCTTGGGGCGGGATTGGTCCTACAATGAGCAGTTCTTC	NA	NA	TRBV24-1	TRBJ2-1	17
CASAESLGEQYF	TGTGCCAGCGCGGAGTCTTTGGGCGAGCAGTACTTC	NA	NA	TRBV7-9	TRBJ2-7	12
CASSVGNRGYNEQFF	TGTGCCAGCAGCGTAGGGAATAGGGGGTACAATGAGCAGTTCTTC	NA	NA	TRBV9	TRBJ2-1	15
CASQVQRGGQETQYF	TGTGCCAGCCAAGTCCAGCGGGGGGGCCAGGAGACCCAGTACTTC	TRBD2	NA	TRBV2	TRBJ2-5	15
CASSLSGTGIKPQHF	TGTGCCAGCAGCTTATCCGGGACAGGGATTAAGCCCCAGCATTTT	TRBD1	NA	TRBV7-9	TRBJ1-5	15
CATSGTDILPSTDTQYF	TGTGCCACCAGCGGAACCGACATACTTCCTAGCACAGATACGCAGTATTTT	NA	NA	TRBV15	TRBJ2-3	17
CASSYTPAGAFF	TGTGCCAGCAGTTACACTCCGGCAGGGGCTTTCTTT	NA	NA	TRBV6-5	TRBJ1-1	12
CASSPLTTGTGINYGYTF	TGTGCCAGCAGCCCACTCACAACCGGGACAGGGATTAACTATGGCTACACCTTC	TRBD1	NA	TRBV7-2	TRBJ1-2	18
CASSLTGGPEGPQHF	TGTGCCAGCAGCTTAACGGGGGGGCCGGAGGGGCCCCAGCATTTT	NA	NA	TRBV7-9	TRBJ1-5	15
CAWSRTGYQPQHF	TGTGCCTGGAGTCGGACAGGGTATCAGCCCCAGCATTTT	TRBD1	few	TRBV30	TRBJ1-5	13
CASSSTGDNEKLFF	TGTGCCAGCAGCTCGACAGGCGATAATGAAAAACTGTTTTTT	NA	NA	TRBV7-9	TRBJ1-4	14
CASSFHLGRLIFSYEQYF	TGTGCCAGCAGTTTCCATCTAGGTAGGCTAATATTCTCCTACGAGCAGTACTTC	NA	once	TRBV28	TRBJ2-7	18
CASSQAGTGGYEQYF	TGTGCCAGCAGCCAGGCCGGGACAGGGGGTTACGAGCAGTACTTC	TRBD1	NA	TRBV3-1/TRBV3-2	TRBJ2-7	15
CAISESGTSGYEQYF	TGTGCCATCAGTGAATCCGGGACTAGCGGATACGAGCAGTACTTC	TRBD2	NA	TRBV10-3	TRBJ2-7	15
CASSEPQANYGYTF	TGCGCCAGCAGTGAGCCCCAGGCGAACTATGGCTACACCTTC	NA	NA	TRBV10-2	TRBJ1-2	14
CASSTVRDRVYNEQFF	TGCGCCAGCAGCACTGTCCGGGACAGGGTTTACAATGAGCAGTTCTTC	TRBD1	NA	TRBV5-1	TRBJ2-1	16
CASKGGQGNYGYTF	TGTGCCAGCAAAGGAGGACAGGGTAACTATGGCTACACCTTC	TRBD1	NA	TRBV28	TRBJ1-2	14
CASVEVKNTEAFF	TGTGCCAGCGTTGAGGTAAAGAACACTGAAGCTTTCTTT	NA	NA	TRBV6-6	TRBJ1-1	13